This T cell receptor (beta chain) was recorded in a study of human T cells and chemical hapten exposure. Study information: Patients were given diphenylcyclopropenone on the scalp weekly across the roughly 25-week study.

Stated time point: patch test 1, 2 weeks after DPC sensitization. Treatment described: therapeutic diphenylcyclopropenone sensitization with weekly scalp DPC. Overall study findings and caveats: Compared with pre-sensitization or healthy control sets, expanded TCRs clustered more.

There are 15 residues in the CDR3. The germline V gene has CDR1 SGHTS and CDR2 YDEGEE. Trimming shortened V by 1 base and J by 4 bases, and 11 bases separated the two germline ends. A remark on this clonotype: What it recognizes is unknown.

MiXCR, applied by TCRdb to the RACE reads, yields one record per CDR3 protein. The repertoire holds approximately 350,000 distinct CDR3 sequences, with around 7% as singletons. J is TRBJ1-4 and V is TRBV5-8; the D is unclear. The origin of this receptor is a woman aged 18-29 years with alopecia areata. Some clones in this sample may be carry-over from other donors' samples. The sample here was whole blood, taken in connection with sensitization to the hapten diphenylcyclopropenone (DPC). CDR3 in DNA: TGTGCCAGCAGCTTGTACGGCGTAGATAATGAAAAACTGTTTTTT. This translates into CASSLYGVDNEKLFF.